This T cell receptor (beta chain) came from a study of PD-1 blockade in classical Hodgkin lymphoma. Study findings and constraints: The study found that TCR diversity rose significantly by C4D1 in CD4+ but not CD8+ cells. Newly diagnosed patients reportedly had lower baseline TCR diversity than healthy donors. Repertoire differences lack defined causes, possibly disease activity or prior therapy.

Libraries were prepared by immunoSEQ multiplex PCR; TCRdb keeps only in-frame clonotypes and omits some of them. Of 38,000 or so clones listed, almost 70% are singletons. Germline-derived CDR1 and CDR2 are SNHLY and FYNNEI. J lost 0 bases, V lost 10 bases, and 6 bases had no gene match. The CDR3 contains 15 residues. Following autologous stem cell transplantation, relapse occurred in every patient, and exposure to brentuximab vedotin varied. The best responses consisted of complete response, partial response or progressive disease. About this clone: Its antigen remains unidentified.

The input for sequencing was peripheral blood mononuclear cells (PBMCs), taken before the second cycle of nivolumab. V and J are TRBV2 and TRBJ1-6, with 7 nucleotides matching TRBD1. The TCR originated in a human donor with classical Hodgkin lymphoma. The CDR3 loop is CATGGTVSYNSPLHF. For the CDR3, the DNA is TGTGCCACCGGGGGGACAGTCTCCTATAATTCACCCCTCCACTTT.